The 6 T cell receptor beta chains presented below share a single source sample, sequenced in a study of CD8+CD57+ T cells in acquired aplastic anemia. CDR3 and TCR beta VDJ profiling relied on genomic DNA as the template. MiXCR was run by TCRdb on the reads, yielding one entry per CDR3 protein. The sample has approximately 190,000 distinct CDR3 sequences, over 60% seen once. The source material was sorted CD4+, CD8+, or CD8+CD57+ T cells (not recorded which) from PBMCs. All receptors come from a human donor with severe aplastic anemia or a healthy control (not recorded which).

This clonotype was counted at least ten times. The chain links TRBV10-2 to TRBJ1-5; TRBD1 matches 7 bases. The CDR3 contains 15 residues. With 6 bases clipped from V and 4 bases from J, the junction kept 9 bases outside the gene matches. CDR1 is WSHSY, CDR2 SAAADI, per germline. CDR3 in amino acids: CASSDLRDRNQPQHF. DNA of the CDR3: TGCGCCAGCAGCGACCTCCGGGACAGAAATCAGCCCCAGCATTTT.

This clonotype was recorded at least ten times. The chain couples TRBV4-1 to TRBJ2-1; 8 nucleotides match TRBD2. V shed 0 bases and J 2 bases; nucleotides not matched to a gene: 6. The CDR3 contains 17 residues. The germline gives CDR1 MGHRA, CDR2 YSYEKL. The DNA for the CDR3 is TGCGCCAGCAGCCAAGATAGGTCTAGCGGGCCCTACAATGAGCAGTTCTTC. It is translated as CASSQDRSSGPYNEQFF.

The chain uses TRBV9 and TRBJ2-1, with D possibly being TRBD1 or TRBD2 (5 bases each). Between the trimmed V and J ends, which lost 7 bases and 0 bases, there was a span of 17 bases. The CDR3 runs to 16 residues. CDR1 is SGDLS and CDR2 is YYNGEE in the germline V gene. The CDR3 spells CASPPRGSSSYNEQFF. CDR3 nucleotide sequence: TGTGCCAGCCCCCCACGGGGCTCCAGCTCCTACAATGAGCAGTTCTTC.

This clonotype appeared once. This chain connects TRBV15 to TRBJ1-5, with 10 bases matching TRBD1. Trimming at V came to 6 bases and at J to 5 bases, leaving 7 bases not matched to a gene. The CDR3 runs to 15 residues. Germline lookup yields CDR1 LNHNV and CDR2 YYDKDF (reference sequence). The CDR3 protein is CATSLGQGQYQPQHF. CDR3 DNA: TGTGCCACCAGTCTGGGACAGGGGCAATATCAGCCCCAGCATTTT.

This clonotype was seen a few times. The V call is TRBV4-1, the J call TRBJ2-7, with 9 nucleotides matching TRBD2. The CDR3 has 12 residues. Per germline, CDR1 MGHRA and CDR2 YSYEKL. After removal of 2 bases from V and 7 bases from J, the junction contained 0 bases not matched to a gene. The CDR3: CASSQLAGEQYF. The CDR3 nucleotides are TGCGCCAGCAGCCAACTAGCGGGGGAGCAGTACTTC.

To note about this clonotype: A read error is possible here, since a much larger clone lies one base away. The conserved final phenylalanine or tryptophan is absent from the CDR3, which likely points to a read error. V and J are TRBV6-2 or TRBV6-3 and TRBJ2-7; no clear D gene. V lost 5 bases and J lost 5, with 13 bases in between. Germline CDR1 and CDR2: MNHEY and SVGEGT. The CDR3 contains 13 residues. CDR3 sequence (DNA): TGTGCCAGCAGTCAGTTGATAGGCGACGAGCAGTACCTC. This sequence encodes CASSQLIGDEQYL.